The 17 T cell receptor beta chains given below trace back to one sample, sequenced in a study of CD8+ T cells in alopecia areata. After isolation, RNA underwent reverse transcription to generate cDNA as the sequencing template. The assay was immunoSEQ multiplex PCR, and TCRdb's table has in-frame clones only and misses some. The sample consists of approximately 180,000 clones, 50% to 75% of them appearing once. Sequenced material: CD4+ T cells sorted from blood, taken at week 0. The source is a human donor with alopecia areata.

The CDR3 DNA is TGTGCCAGCTCACCCTCGGGGCAACTTCGGGCTTTCTTT. This codes for CASSPSGQLRAFF. The chain couples TRBV18 to TRBJ1-1, with D possibly TRBD1 on 5 matching bases. Between the trimmed V and J ends, which lost 3 bases and 11 bases, there was a span of 16 bases. The germline CDR1 and CDR2 sequences are KGHSH and LQKENI. The CDR3 covers 13 residues.

There are a few counts of this clone. The sample has other DNA sequences that encode this CDR3 too. V gene TRBV27 combines with J gene TRBJ1-2; TRBD1 is a possible D gene (5 bases). The CDR3 consists of 13 residues. V dropped 0 bases and J dropped 8 bases, with 10 bases sitting between them. Germline lookup yields CDR1 MNHEY and CDR2 SMNVEV (reference sequence). CDR3: CASSLSRTGGYTF. CDR3 bases: TGTGCCAGCAGTTTATCGAGAACAGGCGGCTACACCTTC.

The chain links TRBV5-1 to TRBJ1-1, with D perhaps TRBD1 (5 bases). This CDR3 comprises 13 residues. Between the trimmed V and J ends, which lost 4 bases and 3 bases, there was a span of 10 bases. CDR1 SGHRS and CDR2 YFSETQ come from the germline V gene. Written as DNA, the CDR3 is TGCGCCAGCAGCATCCGCAGGGACACTGAAGCTTTCTTT. Its translation: CASSIRRDTEAFF.

CDR3 amino acids: CASSARSTGDYGYTF. The DNA for the CDR3 is TGTGCCAGCTCGGCACGATCTACAGGGGACTATGGCTACACCTTC. The rearrangement uses TRBV18 and TRBJ1-2, with 7 bases aligning to TRBD1. This CDR3 has 15 residues. Germline-derived CDR1 and CDR2 are KGHSH and LQKENI. V lost 6 bases, J lost 3 bases, and 10 bases stayed unmatched. Supplemented by reference TRBV18 and TRBJ1-2, the full variable domain reads NAGVMQNPRHLVRRRGQEARLRCSPMKGHSHVYWYRQLPEEGLKFMVYLQKENIIDESGMPKERFSAEFPKEGPSILRIQQVVRGDSAAYFCASSARSTGDYGYTFGSGTRLTVV.

The J gene is TRBJ2-4, the V gene TRBV29-1, with D perhaps TRBD1 or TRBD2 (5 bases each). This CDR3 has 15 amino acids. Trimming removed 6 bases at V and 0 bases at J, with 15 bases between. Germline V CDR1 and CDR2: SQVTM, ANQGSEA. Written as DNA, the CDR3 is TGCAGCGTCAAACCCGGGGCAACAGCCAAAAACATTCAGTACTTC. Protein sequence: CSVKPGATAKNIQYF.

The rearrangement joins TRBV25-1 to TRBJ2-2; D may match TRBD1 or TRBD2 (5 bases each). Germline V gene lookup returns CDR1 MGHDK and CDR2 SYGVNS. The CDR3 is made up of 14 amino acids. Between the trimmed V and J ends, which lost 3 bases and 7 bases, there was a span of 12 bases. CDR3 residues: CASSDRGDGGELFF. The CDR3 nucleotides are TGTGCCAGCAGTGATAGAGGGGATGGCGGGGAGCTGTTTTTT.

There are a few counts of this clone. The chain joins TRBV6-5 to TRBJ2-3; 8 positions agree with TRBD2. The junction had 7 bases not matched to a gene; V was cut back by 6 bases and J by 2 bases. Germline loops: CDR1 MNHEY, CDR2 SVGAGI. This CDR3 contains 15 residues. CDR3 protein: CASSGGARPTDTQYF. The CDR3 DNA reads as TGTGCCAGCAGCGGGGGGGCGAGACCCACAGATACGCAGTATTTT.

This clone was detected only a few times. The rearrangement joins TRBV13 to TRBJ2-7, with TRBD2 matching over 7 bases. The length of the CDR3 is 15 residues. The germline CDR1 and CDR2 sequences are PRHDT and FYEKMQ (reference sequence). V dropped 4 bases and J dropped 2; count of bases not matched to a gene: 8. CDR3 DNA: TGTGCCAGCAGCTCGCGGGAGCTCTTACCCTACGAGCAGTACTTC. Translating it yields CASSSRELLPYEQYF.

This clone has a count of ten or more. This chain links TRBV9 with TRBJ2-7, with TRBD2 matching 7 bases. V lost 0 bases, J lost 7 bases, and 7 bases stayed unmatched. Germline V gene lookup returns CDR1 SGDLS and CDR2 YYNGEE. This CDR3 comprises 14 residues. The CDR3 is CASSVGTGGEEQYF. For the CDR3, the DNA is TGTGCCAGCAGCGTAGGCACGGGGGGTGAAGAGCAGTACTTC. The variable domain in full, completed from reference TRBV9 and TRBJ2-7, reads DSGVTQTPKHLITATGQRVTLRCSPRSGDLSVYWYQQSLDQGLQFLIQYYNGEERAKGNILERFSAQQFPDLHSELNLSSLELGDSALYFCASSVGTGGEEQYFGPGTRLTVT.

V and J are TRBV30 and TRBJ1-2, with D unclear. V was pared by 4 bases and J by 2 bases, with 5 bases between. This CDR3 contains 11 residues. The V gene's germline CDR1 is GTSNPN and CDR2 SVGIG (reference sequence). Written as DNA, the CDR3 is TGTGCCTGGAACGGCAACTATGGCTACACCTTC. This codes for CAWNGNYGYTF.

V and J are TRBV6-5 and TRBJ1-1; no clear D. This CDR3 has 11 amino acids. CDR1 is MNHEY and CDR2 is SVGAGI in the germline V gene. V was pared by 8 bases and J by 5 bases, with 9 bases between. CDR3 sequence (DNA): TGTGCCAGCGGATTTCTGACTGAAGCTTTCTTT. Encoded protein: CASGFLTEAFF.

There are a few counts of this clone. The V and J genes are TRBV10-3 and TRBJ1-2; 9 bases line up with TRBD1. J was trimmed by 2 bases and V by 7 bases; bases with no gene match: 2. From germline, CDR1 is ENHRY and CDR2 SYGVKD. The CDR3 has 13 residues. CDR3 in DNA: TGTGCCATCACGGGACAGGGCAACTATGGCTACACCTTC. Its translation is CAITGQGNYGYTF.

The chain couples TRBV10-3 to TRBJ1-6; perhaps TRBD1 as D (5 bases). Germline lookup yields CDR1 ENHRY and CDR2 SYGVKD. Trimming cost V 4 bases and J 5 bases, with 6 bases left between them. CDR3 length: 13 amino acids. The CDR3 spells CAISVQDNSPLHF. DNA for the CDR3: TGTGCCATCAGTGTACAGGATAATTCACCCCTCCACTTT.

The V and J genes are TRBV23-1 and TRBJ2-4, with TRBD1 identical over 11 bases. TRBV23-1 qualifies as an ORF whose function is uncertain. Losses at the gene ends were 0 bases for V and 0 bases for J; bases not matched to a gene: 7. The CDR3 is 19 amino acids. The CDR3 nucleotides read TGCGCCAGCAGTCAATCGGCCTCTGGACAGGGGGCAGCCAAAAACATTCAGTACTTC. It encodes CASSQSASGQGAAKNIQYF.

There are a few counts of this clone. The chain combines TRBV5-1 with TRBJ2-6; possible D gene TRBD1, 7 bases. V was trimmed by 6 bases and J by 0 bases, leaving 13 bases between them. Germline assignment: CDR1 SGHRS and CDR2 YFSETQ. CDR3 length: 16 amino acids. CDR3 bases: TGCGCCAGCACCAGGGGGGCGAGCTCTGGGGCCAACGTCCTGACTTTC. Encoded protein: CASTRGASSGANVLTF.

The chain couples TRBV20-1 to TRBJ2-5; D remains ambiguous. Germline V gives CDR1 DFQATT, CDR2 SNEGSKA (reference sequence). V lost 3 bases and J 9 bases, leaving 11 bases between the germline ends. The CDR3 contains 11 residues. CDR3 sequence reads: CSASRSDSQYF. In DNA, the CDR3 is TGCAGTGCTAGTCGTTCGGATTCCCAGTACTTC.

Only a few counts were recorded for this clone. This chain joins TRBV29-1 and TRBJ2-2; possibly TRBD1 for D (6 bases). There are 15 residues in the CDR3. Germline CDR1 reads SQVTM; CDR2 reads ANQGSEA. Trimming shortened V by 6 bases and J by 2 bases, and 16 bases separated the two germline ends. CDR3 in amino acids: CSVDTGFRNTGELFF. Here the CDR3 DNA reads TGCAGCGTAGACACAGGGTTTAGAAACACCGGGGAGCTGTTTTTT.